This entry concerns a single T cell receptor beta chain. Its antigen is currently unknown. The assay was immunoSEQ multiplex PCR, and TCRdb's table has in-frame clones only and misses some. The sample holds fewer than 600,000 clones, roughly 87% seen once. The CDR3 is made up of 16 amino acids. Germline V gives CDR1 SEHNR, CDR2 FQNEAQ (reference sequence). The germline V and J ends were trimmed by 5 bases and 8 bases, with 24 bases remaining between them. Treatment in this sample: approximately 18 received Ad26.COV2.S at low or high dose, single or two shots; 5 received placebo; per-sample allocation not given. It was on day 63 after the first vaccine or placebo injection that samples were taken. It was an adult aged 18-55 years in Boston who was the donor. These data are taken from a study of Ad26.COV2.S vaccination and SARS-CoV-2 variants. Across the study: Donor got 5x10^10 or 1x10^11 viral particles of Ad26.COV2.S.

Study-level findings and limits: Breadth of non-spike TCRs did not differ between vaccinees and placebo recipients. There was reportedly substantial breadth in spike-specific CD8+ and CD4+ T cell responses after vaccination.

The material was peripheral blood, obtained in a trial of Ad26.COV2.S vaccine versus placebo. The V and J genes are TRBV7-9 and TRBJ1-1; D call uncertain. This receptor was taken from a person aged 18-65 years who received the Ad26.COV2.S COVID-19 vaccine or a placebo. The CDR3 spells CASSEVTSDPPGEAFF. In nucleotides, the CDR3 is TGTGCCAGCAGCGAAGTTACGTCGGACCCGCCTGGGGAAGCTTTCTTT.